This T cell receptor beta chain was sequenced in a study of blood T cell repertoires in COVID-19. Study-wide context: The study drew acute and convalescent COVID-19 samples from the United States, Italy and Spain.

The protocol was immunoSEQ multiplex PCR, while the TCRdb copy is restricted to in-frame clones and leaves out a portion. The sample yields 170,000 or so clones, 84% seen once. Germline V gives CDR1 MNHEY, CDR2 SVGAGI. V lost 5 bases, J lost 6 bases, and 11 bases lay in between. This CDR3 has 13 amino acids. Material: peripheral blood. The receptor was isolated from a man between 18 and 35 years old with active or convalescent COVID-19. The chain employs TRBV6-5 and TRBJ1-5; D is ambiguous. Here the CDR3 reads CASSPEGGQPQHF. CDR3 coding DNA: TGTGCCAGCAGTCCGGAGGGCGGTCAGCCCCAGCATTTT.